The 29 T cell receptor beta chains below come from one sample, sequenced in a study of blood T cell repertoires in COVID-19. Measured with immunoSEQ multiplex PCR; TCRdb has only the in-frame clones, and not every one. This sample has some 200,000 clones, with roughly 87% found just once. The sequenced material came from PBMCs or T cells enriched from blood (not recorded which). These receptors all come from a woman in her 30s who had recovered from COVID-19.

A single count supports this clone. The chain combines TRBV27 with TRBJ1-2, with TRBD1 as a possible D gene (6 bases). V lost 6 bases and J lost 6, with 20 bases in between. The CDR3 has 15 amino acids. In germline, CDR1 is MNHEY, CDR2 SMNVEV (reference sequence). CDR3: CASRGWGGPADGYTF. CDR3 bases: TGTGCCAGCAGGGGATGGGGGGGGCCCGCTGATGGCTACACCTTC.

The V call is TRBV12-3 or TRBV12-4, the J call TRBJ1-1; D gene unclear. Trimming cost V 2 bases and J 7 bases, with 8 bases left between them. The CDR3 is made up of 12 amino acids. CDR3 sequence: CASSLYGYEAFF. CDR3 bases: TGTGCCAGCAGTTTATACGGGTATGAAGCTTTCTTT.

This chain uses TRBV9 with TRBJ2-7, with 10 nucleotides matching TRBD1. V gave up 2 bases and J gave up 3 bases; unmatched junction bases: 8. In germline, CDR1 is SGDLS, CDR2 YYNGEE. CDR3 length: 16 residues. DNA of the CDR3: TGTGCCAGCAGCGTCGAGACAGGGGGCCCAATCTACGAGCAGTACTTC. As protein: CASSVETGGPIYEQYF.

This chain uses TRBV6-5 with TRBJ2-5; 8 bases are a match to TRBD1. Trimming took 7 bases from V and 9 from J; bases not matched to a gene: 7. The CDR3 totals 12 residues. CDR1 and CDR2 from the germline V gene are MNHEY and SVGAGI. The CDR3: CASKGQVQAQYF. The CDR3, as DNA: TGTGCCAGCAAGGGACAGGTACAGGCCCAGTACTTC.

Only one count was recorded for this clone. The chain employs TRBV29-1 and TRBJ2-7; 10 bases fit TRBD2. Unmatched junction bases numbered 6, after V lost 3 bases and J lost 4 bases. The V gene's germline CDR1 is SQVTM and CDR2 ANQGSEA. The CDR3 contains 14 residues. The DNA of the CDR3 is TGCAGCGTTGAGTCTAGCGGGAGTATTTACGAGCAGTACTTC. This sequence encodes CSVESSGSIYEQYF.

The J gene is TRBJ1-4, the V gene TRBV4-1; D not certain. This CDR3 is built from 13 residues. The germline V gene encodes CDR1 MGHRA and CDR2 YSYEKL. Trimming pared 4 bases from V and 4 bases from J, leaving 7 bases between. The CDR3 sequence is CASSRDFNEKLFF. The CDR3 DNA reads as TGCGCCAGCAGCCGAGACTTTAATGAAAAACTGTTTTTT.

The chain has TRBV18 and TRBJ2-6; tentatively, D is TRBD2 (5 bases). This CDR3 has 14 amino acids. V was pared by 10 bases and J by 4 bases, with 14 bases between. Germline V gene lookup returns CDR1 KGHSH and CDR2 LQKENI. The CDR3 coding sequence is TGTGCCACGCACCCGGGGTTCGGGGCCAACGTCCTGACTTTC. Its translation is CATHPGFGANVLTF.

This chain connects TRBV19 to TRBJ2-7; TRBD1 aligns across 9 bases. Looked up from germline, CDR1 is LNHDA and CDR2 is SQIVND (reference sequence). The CDR3 runs 15 residues. The J segment lost 3 bases and the V segment lost 5 bases, leaving 8 bases of the junction unmatched. Here the CDR3 reads CASSSPGQGNYEQYF. The CDR3 DNA reads as TGTGCCAGTAGTTCGCCGGGACAGGGAAACTACGAGCAGTACTTC.

The chain couples TRBV29-1 to TRBJ1-5; 9 bases match TRBD1. J gave up 8 bases and V 3 bases, and 17 bases lay outside the gene matches. The CDR3 is 17 residues long. CDR1 is SQVTM, CDR2 ANQGSEA, per germline. The CDR3 reads CSVDFRSRQGVLKPQHF. DNA of the CDR3: TGCAGCGTTGATTTCAGGTCGAGACAGGGGGTTTTAAAGCCCCAGCATTTT.

The chain links TRBV9 to TRBJ2-1, with 11 bases aligning to TRBD2. The CDR3 extends over 17 amino acids. From germline, CDR1 is SGDLS and CDR2 YYNGEE. V lost 4 bases and J lost 9; bases outside the gene matches: 15. The CDR3 here is CASSPRLSSGRTAEQFF. CDR3 bases: TGTGCCAGCAGCCCCCGACTGTCTAGCGGGAGGACTGCTGAGCAGTTCTTC.

The chain carries TRBV15 and TRBJ2-1; 11 bases fit TRBD1. Germline-derived CDR1 and CDR2 are LNHNV and YYDKDF (reference sequence). V shed 3 bases, J shed 8 bases, and the junction held 9 bases outside the gene matches. The CDR3 loop spans 16 amino acids. CDR3 amino acids: CATSRSGTGGTDEQFF. CDR3 nucleotides: TGTGCCACCAGCAGGTCGGGGACAGGGGGGACCGATGAGCAGTTCTTC.

This clone was detected only a few times. The genes are TRBV4-3 and TRBJ1-4; no clear D. Between the trimmed V and J ends, which lost 0 bases and 8 bases, there was a span of 28 bases. This CDR3 is built from 20 residues. Germline CDR1 LGHNA, CDR2 YSLEER. The CDR3 spells CASSQDLVIRVAENEEKLFF. The CDR3 DNA reads TGCGCCAGCAGCCAAGATTTAGTAATTCGGGTCGCGGAAAATGAGGAAAAACTGTTTTTT.

The chain links TRBV4-1 to TRBJ2-1; 10 nucleotides agree with TRBD1. CDR3 size: 17 residues. Trimming took 3 bases from V and 4 from J; bases not matched to a gene: 9. Germline values: CDR1 MGHRA, CDR2 YSYEKL. The CDR3 loop reads CASSHPPGTGAYNEQFF. CDR3 coding DNA: TGCGCCAGCAGCCACCCCCCCGGGACAGGGGCTTACAATGAGCAGTTCTTC.

This chain uses TRBV7-3 with TRBJ2-7; D may be TRBD2 (6 bases). CDR1 and CDR2 from the germline V gene are SGHTA and FQGTGA. The CDR3 has 13 residues. The V end was cut by 5 bases, the J end by 4 bases, with 12 bases between. CDR3 in amino acids: CASSPTGGYEQYF. CDR3 DNA: TGTGCCAGCAGCCCCACCGGGGGTTACGAGCAGTACTTC.

The V and J genes are TRBV18 and TRBJ1-4, with no clear D. CDR3 length: 14 residues. CDR1 is KGHSH, CDR2 LQKENI, per germline. Trimming shortened V by 2 bases and J by 1 base, and 5 bases separated the two germline ends. The CDR3 reads CASSPEITNEKLFF. For the CDR3, the DNA is TGTGCCAGCTCACCAGAGATAACTAATGAAAAACTGTTTTTT.

The rearrangement joins TRBV10-3 to TRBJ2-7; 8 bases agree with TRBD2. CDR1 is ENHRY, CDR2 SYGVKD, per germline. With V trimmed by 7 bases and J by 5 bases, 13 bases remained unmatched. The CDR3 is 15 residues long. In DNA, the CDR3 is TGTGCCATCACGAACCGGGGGGGTCCAAGTGACGAGCAGTACTTC. Its translation: CAITNRGGPSDEQYF.

The gene calls are TRBV18 and TRBJ1-1; possibly TRBD1 for D (5 bases). This CDR3 region has 13 residues. The V gene's germline CDR1 is KGHSH and CDR2 LQKENI. V lost 1 base and J lost 14, with 17 bases in between. The DNA for the CDR3 is TGTGCCAGCTCACCACGGGGTGAGGGGAGGGTCTTCTTT. It codes for CASSPRGEGRVFF.

The gene calls are TRBV5-6 and TRBJ2-7, with 8 bases fitting TRBD1. The germline V gene encodes CDR1 SGHDT and CDR2 YYEEEE. The CDR3 runs to 15 residues. V shed 5 bases, J shed 2 bases, and the junction held 9 bases outside the gene matches. The CDR3 bases are TGTGCCAGCAGGCTTACAGGGGGGAAAGCCTACGAGCAGTACTTC. Protein product: CASRLTGGKAYEQYF.

The V call is TRBV9, the J call TRBJ1-3, with 9 bases fitting TRBD1. Germline V gene data show CDR1 as SGDLS and CDR2 as YYNGEE. The CDR3 sequence is 17 residues long. V was pared by 0 bases and J by 2 bases, with 6 bases of the junction left unmatched. CDR3 DNA: TGTGCCAGCAGCGTAGGTACAGGGGGCAAGGCTGGAAACACCATATATTTT. It specifies CASSVGTGGKAGNTIYF.

This CDR3 reads CASSPEVAAEKLFF. The CDR3 DNA follows: TGTGCCAGCTCACCAGAAGTAGCAGCCGAAAAACTGTTTTTT. The chain joins TRBV18 to TRBJ1-4; no clear D gene. The germline gives CDR1 KGHSH, CDR2 LQKENI. The V end was cut by 2 bases, the J end by 8 bases, with 12 bases between. CDR3 length: 14 amino acids.

The chain carries TRBV5-1 and TRBJ2-3; D may be TRBD2 (6 bases). This CDR3 comprises 14 residues. V was cut by 0 bases and J by 2 bases, with 7 bases left in between. Germline assignment: CDR1 SGHRS and CDR2 YFSETQ. CDR3 in amino acids: CASSLGTNTDTQYF. CDR3 nucleotide sequence: TGCGCCAGCAGCTTGGGGACTAACACAGATACGCAGTATTTT.

The chain carries TRBV5-5 and TRBJ1-2; TRBD1 aligns across 9 bases. Germline V gives CDR1 SGHKS, CDR2 YYEKEE (reference sequence). CDR3 size: 14 residues. The ends lost 3 bases at V and 7 bases at J; junction bases unmatched: 7. The CDR3 DNA reads as TGTGCCAGCAGCTCCCGGGACAGGGCAGGTGGCTACACCTTC. It codes for CASSSRDRAGGYTF.

As regards this clone: Distinct nucleotide sequences in the sample also encode this CDR3. DNA for the CDR3: TGTGCCAGCAGCGTAGACTTGAACACTGAAGCTTTCTTT. Protein: CASSVDLNTEAFF. The J gene is TRBJ1-1, the V gene TRBV9; no clear D. Between the trimmed V and J ends, which lost 0 bases and 0 bases, there was a span of 3 bases. CDR3 length equals 13 residues. The germline V gene encodes CDR1 SGDLS and CDR2 YYNGEE.

V and J are TRBV19 and TRBJ1-5; TRBD1 might be the D (6 bases). Germline values: CDR1 LNHDA, CDR2 SQIVND (reference sequence). CDR3 size: 14 residues. Trimming removed 6 bases at V and 6 bases at J, with 15 bases between. The CDR3 spells CASRPTGYLQPQHF. The CDR3, as DNA: TGTGCCAGTAGACCAACAGGGTACCTTCAGCCCCAGCATTTT.

This clone was picked up a small number of times. J is TRBJ1-3 and V is TRBV18; D is unclear. This CDR3 is 15 amino acids long. Looked up from germline, CDR1 is KGHSH and CDR2 is LQKENI. The V end lost 0 bases, the J end lost 0 bases, and 6 bases lay between the germline ends. CDR3 DNA sequence: TGTGCCAGCTCACCACCTCCCAGCTCTGGAAACACCATATATTTT. Translation: CASSPPPSSGNTIYF.

The chain employs TRBV6-5 and TRBJ1-3; 7 positions agree with TRBD1. The germline V gene has CDR1 MNHEY and CDR2 SVGAGI. J lost 4 bases, V lost 5 bases, and 8 bases had no gene match. The CDR3 is made up of 15 amino acids. The CDR3 spells CASSTTGESGNTIYF. The CDR3 DNA follows: TGTGCCAGCAGTACCACAGGGGAATCAGGAAACACCATATATTTT.

The rearrangement links TRBV9 to TRBJ2-2; TRBD1 aligns across 7 bases. This CDR3 has 16 residues. Looked up from germline, CDR1 is SGDLS and CDR2 is YYNGEE. Losses at the gene ends were 3 bases for V and 4 bases for J; bases not matched to a gene: 9. The CDR3 is CASSAPQGVRTGELFF. CDR3 sequence (DNA): TGTGCCAGCAGCGCCCCCCAGGGGGTGCGCACCGGGGAGCTGTTTTTT.

The V and J genes are TRBV30 and TRBJ2-7; 8 nucleotides align to TRBD2. Germline CDR1 reads GTSNPN; CDR2 reads SVGIG (reference sequence). The J segment lost 6 bases and the V segment lost 3 bases, leaving 13 bases of the junction unmatched. This CDR3 has 15 residues. The CDR3: CAWRVPAGVNREQYF. The CDR3 nucleotides are TGTGCCTGGAGGGTCCCAGCGGGGGTAAATCGCGAGCAGTACTTC.

This chain joins TRBV6-1 and TRBJ1-3; 7 bases are shared with TRBD1. V shed 3 bases and J 6 bases; nucleotides not matched to a gene: 14. Germline V gives CDR1 MNHNS, CDR2 SASEGT. This CDR3 comprises 17 residues. CDR3 protein: CASSDRRQGLKENTIYF. The CDR3 DNA reads as TGTGCCAGCAGTGACCGTCGACAGGGATTGAAGGAAAACACCATATATTTT.